These 9 T cell receptor beta chains were all obtained from the same sample, sequenced in a study of tissue T cells after allogeneic stem cell transplantation (dated by TCRdb to between 2021 and 2022). This sample's time point label indicates: mouse harvest day 7 after allogeneic transplant. Mouse grafts consisting of 10^7 T-cell-depleted bone marrow cells combined with 10^6 splenic CD5+ T cells were administered by tail vein injection. The library was obtained by the immunoSEQ multiplex PCR assay. The table was pulled from immuneACCESS by TCRdb, which kept in-frame rearrangements only. Such tables lose some clones; where checked, under half of the loss comes from unresolved V genes, and the rest has no known cause. Here the sample has about 9,500 clones; 47% occur a single time. Together, the top ten hold 6.5% to 7.5% of the sample. The sequencing sample was made of gut tissue. These receptors were obtained from a female BALB/c mouse given C57BL/6 T cells with graft-versus-host disease after an allogeneic hematopoietic cell transplant.

A word on this clone: Here the gene names and germline are mouse. The CDR3 end is not reached by the read, which stops 1 residue before it; the germline J gene fills it in. The chain links TRBV13-3 to TRBJ2-5; the match to TRBD1 covers 8 bases. V shed 4 bases and J 0 bases; nucleotides not matched to a gene: 4. Germline assignment: CDR1 NNHDY and CDR2 SYVADS. The CDR3 is 15 amino acids. The CDR3 bases that were read are TGTGCCAGCAGTTTCGCAGGGGGCAACCAAGACACCCAGTAC. This encodes CASSFAGGNQDTQY. The whole CDR3 protein reads CASSFAGGNQDTQYF.

In the case of this clone: Mouse germline and gene names are used. The CDR3 end is not reached by the read, which stops 1 residue before it; the germline J gene fills it in. The V gene is TRBV12-2, the J gene TRBJ2-5, with 8 positions matching TRBD2. The J segment lost 0 bases and the V segment lost 2 bases, leaving 6 bases of the junction unmatched. This CDR3 comprises 16 residues. Looked up from germline, CDR1 is SGHLS and CDR2 is HYDKME. The CDR3 sequence: CASSPGLGPNQDTQYF. The DNA read from the CDR3 is TGTGCCAGCTCTCCCGGACTGGGCCCTAACCAAGACACCCAGTAC.

The table lists this clone with a few counts. Genes and germline are mouse. The CDR3 end is not reached by the read, which stops 1 residue before it; the germline J gene fills it in. V is TRBV12-2 and J is TRBJ2-3; no reliable D call. This CDR3 region has 14 residues. Germline-derived CDR1 and CDR2 are SGHLS and HYDKME. V lost 3 bases and J 0 bases, leaving 9 bases between the germline ends. The chain's CDR3 is CASSSGNSAETLYF. Incomplete CDR3 DNA: TGTGCCAGCTCTTCCGGGAATAGTGCAGAAACGCTGTAT.

As regards this clone: Gene names refer to mouse genes. CDR3 loop: CASSRTAQDTQYF. CDR3 DNA, as far as it was read: TGTGCCAGCAGCCGGACAGCACAAGACACCCAGTAC. This chain uses TRBV3 with TRBJ2-5; tentatively, D is TRBD1 (6 bases). The CDR3 end is not reached by the read, which stops 1 residue before it; the germline J gene fills it in. V shed 5 bases and J shed 3 bases, with 9 bases lying between them. The CDR3 consists of 13 residues. Germline V gene data show CDR1 as SNHLY and CDR2 as FYNGKV (reference sequence).

Worth noting for this clone: Gene names are the mouse ones. The read halts 1 residue ahead of the CDR3 end, with the missing end drawn from the germline J gene. This chain joins TRBV23 and TRBJ2-7. The germline CDR1 and CDR2 sequences are KGHTA and FQNQQP. CDR3 length: 13 residues. CDR3 DNA, as far as it was read: TGCTCCAGCAGTCAATCGAGAGATTATGAACAGTAC. This gives the protein CSSSQSRDYEQY. The CDR3 as a whole reads CSSSQSRDYEQYF.

With respect to this clone: The gene names here belong to mouse. From the germline J gene comes the end of the CDR3, since the read stops 1 residue before it. The chain links TRBV5 to TRBJ2-5; TRBD2 agrees at 10 bases. The ends lost 4 bases at V and 2 bases at J; junction bases unmatched: 3. The CDR3 contains 15 residues. Germline V lookup: CDR1 LGHNA, CDR2 YNLKQL (reference sequence). The CDR3: CASSPTGGPQDTQYF. CDR3 DNA (partial): TGTGCCAGCAGCCCGACTGGGGGGCCCCAAGACACCCAGTAC.

This clone occurred once. The germline and genes are mouse ones. The missing CDR3 end, 1 residue past where the read stops, is filled in from the germline J gene. The V call is TRBV15, the J call TRBJ2-4, with 8 bases lining up with TRBD2. Per the germline V gene, CDR1 is SGHND and CDR2 is FRSKSL. The CDR3 runs to 16 residues. V shed 5 bases, J shed 0 bases, and the junction held 7 bases outside the gene matches. CDR3 residues: CASSLTGAPSQNTLYF. The covered CDR3 bases are TGTGCCAGCAGTCTGACTGGGGCGCCTAGTCAAAACACCTTGTAC.

In its sample, this clone was seen a few times. Gene labels here are mouse ones. The read ends 1 residue before the CDR3 terminus; that terminus is restored from the germline J gene. This sequence joins TRBV19 and TRBJ1-4; possible D gene TRBD1, 5 bases. This CDR3 contains 15 residues. V shed 2 bases and J shed 3 bases, with 11 bases lying between them. The germline CDR1 and CDR2 sequences are FNHDT and SITEND (reference sequence). CDR3 amino acids: CASSIPGKANERLFF. The part of the CDR3 DNA that was read is TGTGCCAGCAGTATCCCAGGGAAGGCCAACGAAAGATTATTT.

About this clone itself: Mouse germline and gene names are used. The DNA ends 1 residue before the CDR3 does, and the rest of the CDR3 is filled in from the germline J gene. The chain employs TRBV26 and TRBJ2-3; 7 nucleotides line up with TRBD1. V lost 4 bases to trimming and J lost 0 bases; unmatched junction nucleotides: 7. The CDR3 loop spans 16 amino acids. The germline V gene has CDR1 KGHPV and CDR2 FQNQEV (reference sequence). The CDR3 here is CASSPRQGSSAETLYF. The CDR3 bases that were read are TGTGCCAGCAGTCCCCGACAGGGTTCTAGTGCAGAAACGCTGTAT.